Below are 14 T cell receptor beta chains sequenced from a single sample in a study of regulatory T cells in long-lasting Graves disease. Time point meaning: newly diagnosed GD, antithyroid drugs for less than 3 months. Following extraction of RNA from PBMCs, that RNA was used to make the TCR library. HTBI primers from iRepertoire and Arm-PCR of CDR3 regions yielded the TCR beta libraries. A single record per CDR3 protein comes from TCRdb applying MiXCR to the multiplex PCR reads. The sample shows fewer than 550,000 distinct CDR3 sequences, about 16% of them seen only once. These data also formed part of another study, on T cells in Graves' hyperthyroidism and ophthalmopathy.

Here the sequenced sample was peripheral blood mononuclear cells (PBMCs), taken at new diagnosis, from a patient treated with antithyroid drugs. The receptors shown here come from a woman younger than 35 with Graves disease.

The chain combines TRBV20-1 with TRBJ2-7; D is unresolved. The CDR3 consists of 13 residues. Germline loops: CDR1 DFQATT, CDR2 SNEGSKA (reference sequence). Trimming cost V 0 bases and J 3 bases, with 9 bases left between them. CDR3 protein: CSARDTRLYEQYF. Here the CDR3 DNA reads TGCAGTGCTAGAGATACCCGGCTCTACGAGCAGTACTTC.

In this sample, this clonotype turned up a few times. This rearrangement joins TRBV4-1 to TRBJ1-2; 10 nucleotides match TRBD1. The CDR3 contains 14 residues. In germline, CDR1 is MGHRA, CDR2 YSYEKL. J gave up 5 bases and V 3 bases, and 3 bases lay outside the gene matches. The CDR3 protein is CASSQDRGWYGYTF. Written as DNA, the CDR3 is TGCGCCAGCAGCCAGGACAGGGGGTGGTATGGCTACACCTTC.

This clonotype has at least ten counts. V usage is TRBV5-1 and J usage is TRBJ1-2; TRBD1 matches at 7 bases. V was pared by 0 bases and J by 0 bases, with 5 bases of the junction left unmatched. The V gene's germline CDR1 is SGHRS and CDR2 YFSETQ. The CDR3 is 16 amino acids. The CDR3 here is CASSLATQGTNYGYTF. The CDR3 DNA follows: TGCGCCAGCAGCTTGGCAACACAGGGGACTAACTATGGCTACACCTTC.

Comment on this clonotype: The junction and the germline gene differ at one end; a read error may be behind it. This chain connects TRBV2 to TRBJ2-6; no clear D gene. The CDR3 sequence is 16 residues long. Germline V gene sequence: CDR1 SNHLY, CDR2 FYNNEI. The CDR3 loop is CASSSPWGGEANVLAF. CDR3 in DNA: TGTGCCAGCAGCTCCCCCTGGGGTGGAGAGGCCAACGTCCTGGCTTTC.

This clonotype came up a few times. This may be a read error: a much more frequent sequence differs by one nucleotide. This sequence joins TRBV7-2 and TRBJ2-7; 9 bases are a match to TRBD2. This CDR3 has 15 residues. Germline V lookup: CDR1 SGHTA, CDR2 FQGNSA. Here the CDR3 DNA reads TGTGCCAGCAGCGTCCCTGTAGCGGGGGACTACGAGCGGTACTTC. Residues: CASSVPVAGDYERYF.

The sample holds a few counts of this clonotype. In DNA, the CDR3 is TGTGCCAGCAGCTTAGAGCTAGCCCCTGGGGCCAACGTCCTGACTTTC. This codes for CASSLELAPGANVLTF. This sequence joins TRBV7-2 and TRBJ2-6; D possibly corresponds to TRBD2 (5 bases). Per the germline V gene, CDR1 is SGHTA and CDR2 is FQGNSA. The CDR3 runs 16 residues. V was cut by 1 base and J by 2 bases, with 9 bases left in between.

There are many counts of this clonotype. Sequence at one end of the junction differs from germline and may be a read error. The genes are TRBV20-1 and TRBJ1-5; D unclear. The CDR3 runs to 13 residues. Germline V lookup: CDR1 DFQATT, CDR2 SNEGSKA (reference sequence). CDR3 sequence: CSARTGSNQPQHF. The DNA for the CDR3 is TGCAGTGCTAGAACCGGGAGCAACCAGCCCCAGCATTTT.

This clonotype was seen many times. The CDR3 nucleotides are TGTGCCAGCAGCTCCCTCTTCCGCACAGATACGCAGTATTTT. Amino acid sequence: CASSSLFRTDTQYF. The chain uses TRBV7-2 and TRBJ2-3, with D uncertain. The CDR3 totals 14 residues. The germline gives CDR1 SGHTA, CDR2 FQGNSA. V was cut by 4 bases and J by 1 base, with 9 bases left in between.

The chain uses TRBV7-8 and TRBJ2-7; D perhaps matches TRBD1 (5 bases). In germline, CDR1 is SGHVS, CDR2 FQNEAQ. This CDR3 has 17 residues. V dropped 0 bases and J dropped 2 bases, with 17 bases sitting between them. DNA of the CDR3: TGTGCCAGCAGCTTAGCAGCCCAGACAGCGCGGCCCTACGAGCAGTACTTC. This codes for CASSLAAQTARPYEQYF. The full variable domain, with the rest looked up from reference TRBV7-8 and TRBJ2-7, is GAGVSQSPRYKVAKRGQDVALRCDPISGHVSLFWYQQALGQGPEFLTYFQNEAQLDKSGLPSDRFFAERPEGSVSTLKIQRTQQEDSAVYLCASSLAAQTARPYEQYFGPGTRLTVT.

The CDR3, as DNA: TGTGCCACAAAGATCGCGGGCCTTAGCACAGATACGCAGTATTTT. This gives the protein CATKIAGLSTDTQYF. The V gene is TRBV10-3, the J gene TRBJ2-3, with TRBD2 as a possible D gene (5 bases). Trimming took off 10 bases at V and 0 bases at J, with 17 bases between the two ends. The CDR3 is 15 amino acids. Germline CDR1 is ENHRY and CDR2 is SYGVKD.

Many counts were recorded for this clonotype. The V gene is TRBV5-1, the J gene TRBJ1-1, with 7 bases lining up with TRBD1. Germline V gene sequence: CDR1 SGHRS, CDR2 YFSETQ. The CDR3 sequence is 16 residues long. Losses at the gene ends were 3 bases for V and 2 bases for J; bases not matched to a gene: 10. The CDR3 loop reads CASSSQGGGINTEAFF. The DNA for the CDR3 is TGCGCCAGCAGCTCCCAGGGGGGCGGTATAAACACTGAAGCTTTCTTT.

This clonotype was seen only a few times. Possible read error: a much larger clone is one base away. The chain recombines TRBV20-1 with TRBJ2-5; a weak D match, TRBD2 (5 bases). Trimming left V 0 bases short and J 11 bases short, with 19 bases between. This CDR3 is built from 14 residues. The germline V gene encodes CDR1 DFQATT and CDR2 SNEGSKA (reference sequence). The CDR3 spells CSARDPAVYNEQYF. As DNA, the CDR3 is TGCAGTGCTAGAGATCCAGCGGTCTACAATGAGCAGTACTTC.

This sequence joins TRBV4-1 and TRBJ2-1, with TRBD1 identical over 7 bases. Germline lookup yields CDR1 MGHRA and CDR2 YSYEKL. V shed 2 bases, J shed 10 bases, and the junction held 17 bases outside the gene matches. This CDR3 is 17 amino acids long. For the CDR3, the DNA is TGCGCCAGCAGCCAATCTAGGACAGGCGATTCCTTTTACGAGCAGTTCTTC. This codes for CASSQSRTGDSFYEQFF.

In its sample, this clonotype was seen many times. This sequence joins TRBV12-3 or TRBV12-4 and TRBJ2-1; 7 positions agree with TRBD2. J gave up 6 bases and V 1 base, and 9 bases lay outside the gene matches. The CDR3 contains 16 residues. The DNA of the CDR3 is TGTGCCAGCAGTTTAGTAGGCGGGAGTATTGGCAATGAGCAGTTCTTC. It yields the protein CASSLVGGSIGNEQFF.